This T cell receptor beta chain was sequenced in a study of T cells after yellow fever vaccination. Study overall: Libraries from low-cell-number fractions were prepared with the SMART-Seq v4 Ultra Low Input RNA kit. Study-wide results and caveats: Of the clonotypes, a small share occurred in both CD4 and CD8 compartments. Repertoires sorted by FACS could include abundant clonotypes that are contaminants from the bulk population.

This clonotype was detected ten times or more. Its antigen remains unknown. The authors made TCR cDNA by 5'RACE template switching, adding a universal primer site and UMIs. Using its own MiXCR run on the 5' RACE reads, TCRdb lists one record per CDR3 protein. The profile covers 78,000 or so distinct CDR3 sequences, with around 7.8% appearing a single time and approximately 28% taken by the ten largest. Germline V gene sequence: CDR1 SGDLS, CDR2 YYNGEE. The ends lost 4 bases at V and 8 bases at J; junction bases unmatched: 9. The CDR3 has 15 residues. This TCR was recovered from a man between 18 and 35 years old who received the YFV17D yellow fever vaccine. Here the sequenced sample was CD8+ T cells sorted from PBMCs, taken 9 to 11 days after the first yellow fever vaccination. The gene calls are TRBV9 and TRBJ2-1; TRBD2 agrees at 10 bases. CDR3 sequence reads: CASSPWVAGGDEQFF. The CDR3 coding sequence is TGTGCCAGCAGCCCGTGGGTAGCGGGGGGTGATGAGCAGTTCTTC.